Listed here is a single T cell receptor (beta chain). Its specificity is unknown. The germline CDR1 and CDR2 sequences are MDHEN and SYDVKM. The CDR3 totals 16 residues. Trimming cost V 6 bases and J 4 bases; bases outside gene matches: 12. A multiplex PCR was run with 60 Vbeta primers and 13 Jbeta primers. Sequencing was performed with immunoSEQ multiplex PCR; in TCRdb, only in-frame clones are kept and a portion is missing. Among 110,000 to 150,000 clones, approximately 79% were seen once, and the ten largest hold approximately 1.1%. This sample was taken from a study of cytomegalovirus exposure and HLA in healthy donors. General observations from the study: Most likely, a cluster of highly shared sequence variants arose as a sequencing artifact. Earlier results showed most TCR beta V segments being productive about 87% or about 30% of the time.

The genes are TRBV28 and TRBJ2-4, with TRBD1 identical over 7 bases. The source of this sequence is a female donor in good health and CMV-seronegative. The sequenced sample was PBMCs. The CDR3 DNA reads as TGTGCCAGCAGCGGGACAGACACTTACCCGAAAAACATTCAGTACTTC. It encodes CASSGTDTYPKNIQYF.